One and the same sample provided the 24 T cell receptor beta chains below, sequenced in a study of blood T cell repertoires in COVID-19. Here immunoSEQ multiplex PCR was the method, and the copy in TCRdb shows in-frame clones only, minus some. The table shows fewer than 250,000 clones, with around nine tenths occurring only once. Sequenced input: peripheral blood. These TCRs come from a man aged 25-40 years with COVID-19, enrolled during active disease.

This chain joins TRBV5-5 and TRBJ1-2, with 10 bases matching TRBD1. The CDR3 spans 14 residues. Germline CDR1 is SGHKS and CDR2 is YYEKEE (reference sequence). The V and J ends lost 2 bases and 5 bases, in that order; junction bases with no gene match: 3. The CDR3 here is CASSLRDRGYGYTF. The CDR3 nucleotides read TGTGCCAGCAGCTTACGGGACAGGGGATATGGCTACACCTTC.

V gene TRBV5-1 combines with J gene TRBJ2-7; 11 bases map to TRBD1. The V gene's germline CDR1 is SGHRS and CDR2 YFSETQ. J lost 3 bases, V lost 3 bases, and 2 bases had no gene match. CDR3 length equals 14 residues. The CDR3 spells CASSYGTGGYEQYF. Written as DNA, the CDR3 is TGCGCCAGCAGCTACGGGACAGGGGGCTACGAGCAGTACTTC.

The V call is TRBV4-1, the J call TRBJ1-5; TRBD1 might be the D (5 bases). The CDR3 covers 15 residues. V gave up 1 base and J gave up 5 bases, with 12 bases separating them. Germline lookup yields CDR1 MGHRA and CDR2 YSYEKL. The CDR3 sequence: CASSQGPGGDQPQHF. The CDR3 nucleotides read TGCGCCAGCAGCCAAGGCCCCGGGGGGGATCAGCCCCAGCATTTT.

This chain connects TRBV21-1 to TRBJ2-2; the DNA was not used to check the table's D call, TRBD2. TRBV21-1 is annotated as a pseudogene. This CDR3 region has 17 residues. As DNA, the CDR3 is TGTGCCAGCAGCCCAATCCGGGACTCCCTTGGTCCCGGGGAGCTGTTTTTT. Amino acids: CASSPIRDSLGPGELFF.

As regards this clone: Other nucleotide sequences from this sample produce the same CDR3. The chain couples TRBV19 to TRBJ2-1; TRBD2 aligns across 14 bases. The V and J ends lost 1 base and 0 bases, in that order; junction bases with no gene match: 2. The length of the CDR3 is 18 residues. Germline CDR1 and CDR2: LNHDA and SQIVND (reference sequence). CDR3 sequence reads: CASSIGLAGGSSYNEQFF. CDR3 bases: TGTGCCAGTAGTATAGGACTAGCGGGGGGGAGCTCCTACAATGAGCAGTTCTTC.

This clone was seen once. The chain links TRBV9 to TRBJ1-2; 8 bases are shared with TRBD1. The CDR3 is 15 residues long. V lost 0 bases to trimming and J lost 6 bases; unmatched junction nucleotides: 7. Looked up from germline, CDR1 is SGDLS and CDR2 is YYNGEE. DNA for the CDR3: TGTGCCAGCAGCGTAGGGTCAGGGGGCTTGAATGGCTACACCTTC. Its translation: CASSVGSGGLNGYTF.

The chain recombines TRBV18 with TRBJ1-2; TRBD1 is a possible D gene (5 bases). The CDR3 consists of 13 residues. V lost 2 bases and J lost 6, with 10 bases in between. Germline CDR1 reads KGHSH; CDR2 reads LQKENI. CDR3 sequence reads: CASSPGTGNGYTF. DNA of the CDR3: TGTGCCAGCTCACCAGGCACAGGTAATGGCTACACCTTC.

This chain joins TRBV2 and TRBJ1-5; 7 nucleotides match TRBD1. The CDR3 spans 14 residues. V trimming: 6 bases; J trimming: 3 bases; junction bases outside the gene matches: 5. The V gene's germline CDR1 is SNHLY and CDR2 FYNNEI. CDR3 sequence: CASRTGLANQPQHF. CDR3 in DNA: TGTGCCAGCAGGACAGGGTTAGCCAATCAGCCCCAGCATTTT.

The rearrangement links TRBV23-1 to TRBJ1-1, with no clear D. TRBV23-1 is noted as an ORF with a role that remains uncertain. V was pared by 3 bases and J by 3 bases, with 2 bases between. The CDR3 extends over 11 amino acids. CDR3: CASSHDTEAFF. The CDR3 DNA reads TGCGCCAGCAGTCACGACACTGAAGCTTTCTTT.

This CDR3 is CASSYEAAEETQYF. The DNA for the CDR3 is TGTGCCAGCAGTTACGAGGCAGCGGAAGAGACCCAGTACTTC. The chain recombines TRBV6-5 with TRBJ2-5; D is perhaps TRBD2 (5 bases). This CDR3 region has 14 residues. V was clipped by 2 bases and J by 3 bases, with 10 bases between them. Germline V gives CDR1 MNHEY, CDR2 SVGAGI.

The rearrangement joins TRBV6-1 to TRBJ1-2; no clear D. Germline lookup yields CDR1 MNHNS and CDR2 SASEGT. This CDR3 is built from 13 residues. V lost 2 bases and J 8 bases, leaving 12 bases between the germline ends. The CDR3 reads CASSETIGGGYTF. The CDR3 bases are TGTGCCAGCAGTGAAACGATAGGCGGGGGCTACACCTTC.

The chain couples TRBV27 to TRBJ2-2, with D perhaps TRBD1 (6 bases). V lost 2 bases, J lost 6 bases, and 13 bases lay in between. CDR1 is MNHEY, CDR2 SMNVEV, per germline (reference sequence). The CDR3 loop spans 15 amino acids. CDR3 sequence: CASSLRQGFAGELFF. The CDR3 DNA is TGTGCCAGCAGTTTACGGCAGGGGTTTGCCGGGGAGCTGTTTTTT.

This clone occurred once. The rearrangement uses TRBV30 and TRBJ1-1; TRBD1 matches 11 bases. With 2 bases clipped from V and 0 bases from J, the junction kept 8 bases outside the gene matches. The CDR3 runs 17 residues. Germline CDR1 GTSNPN, CDR2 SVGIG (reference sequence). The CDR3 bases are TGTGCCTGGAGTCGCCGGGACAGGGGGGCAATGAACACTGAAGCTTTCTTT. Translating it yields CAWSRRDRGAMNTEAFF.

The V and J genes are TRBV19 and TRBJ1-1; 8 positions match TRBD1. The ends lost 8 bases at V and 0 bases at J; junction bases unmatched: 2. Germline V gives CDR1 LNHDA, CDR2 SQIVND (reference sequence). CDR3 length: 13 residues. The CDR3 nucleotides read TGTGCCAGTCGACAGGGGATGAACACTGAAGCTTTCTTT. Translating it yields CASRQGMNTEAFF.

The CDR3 region is CASSLPGGGASNEQFF. CDR3 nucleotide sequence: TGTGCCAGCAGCTTGCCGGGCGGGGGGGCCAGCAATGAGCAGTTCTTC. This chain uses TRBV5-4 with TRBJ2-1; 9 positions match TRBD2. Germline V CDR1 and CDR2: SGHNT, YYREEE (reference sequence). CDR3 size: 16 residues. V lost 1 base to trimming and J lost 6 bases; unmatched junction nucleotides: 8.

The V call is TRBV10-3, the J call TRBJ1-3; TRBD1 agrees at 7 bases. The CDR3 loop spans 15 amino acids. J lost 1 base, V lost 7 bases, and 7 bases had no gene match. Germline CDR1 reads ENHRY; CDR2 reads SYGVKD. CDR3 sequence (DNA): TGTGCCATCACTCCGACAGGGAGGTCTGGAAACACCATATATTTT. It encodes CAITPTGRSGNTIYF.

The chain carries TRBV15 and TRBJ2-7; D is undetermined. Trimming took 0 bases from V and 1 from J, leaving 13 bases between them. This CDR3 has 16 amino acids. Germline V CDR1 and CDR2: LNHNV, YYDKDF (reference sequence). This chain's CDR3 is CATSRDISGRSYEQYF. The CDR3 DNA reads as TGTGCCACCAGCAGAGATATAAGTGGCAGATCCTACGAGCAGTACTTC.

This rearrangement joins TRBV2 to TRBJ1-1; 7 bases are a match to TRBD1. V was clipped by 4 bases and J by 0 bases; unmatched bases: 8. The CDR3 consists of 16 residues. From germline, CDR1 is SNHLY and CDR2 FYNNEI. Here the CDR3 reads CASSARETGLNTEAFF. CDR3 sequence (DNA): TGTGCCAGCAGTGCCAGAGAGACAGGGCTGAACACTGAAGCTTTCTTT.

The chain uses TRBV19 and TRBJ1-1; D may be TRBD1 (6 bases). Germline V gene data show CDR1 as LNHDA and CDR2 as SQIVND (reference sequence). This CDR3 contains 13 residues. The V end was cut by 5 bases, the J end by 0 bases, with 7 bases between. CDR3 sequence (DNA): TGTGCCAGTAGTTACAGGGTGAACACTGAAGCTTTCTTT. Translated, it gives CASSYRVNTEAFF.

The chain joins TRBV19 to TRBJ1-6; D possibly corresponds to TRBD1 (5 bases). Germline V gives CDR1 LNHDA, CDR2 SQIVND (reference sequence). Trimming took 4 bases from V and 7 from J, leaving 11 bases between them. CDR3 length: 14 residues. In DNA form, the CDR3 reads TGTGCCAGTAGTAAGGCAGGGCGAAATTCACCCCTCCACTTT. Its protein product is CASSKAGRNSPLHF.

The J gene is TRBJ1-2, the V gene TRBV5-1, with 9 positions matching TRBD1. CDR1 is SGHRS and CDR2 is YFSETQ in the germline V gene. The junction had 3 bases not matched to a gene; V was cut back by 4 bases and J by 2 bases. The CDR3 loop spans 14 amino acids. This chain's CDR3 is CASSPDRGNYGYTF. CDR3 bases: TGCGCCAGCAGCCCGGACAGGGGAAACTATGGCTACACCTTC.

The CDR3 is CASSSRFAGRRNTEAFF. The CDR3 nucleotides read TGTGCCAGCAGCTCCCGGTTTGCAGGGCGTAGGAACACTGAAGCTTTCTTT. This chain uses TRBV7-9 with TRBJ1-1; TRBD1 is a possible D gene (5 bases). CDR1 and CDR2 from the germline V gene are SEHNR and FQNEAQ (reference sequence). V dropped 4 bases and J dropped 1 base, with 19 bases sitting between them. The CDR3 runs 17 residues.

The rearrangement uses TRBV28 and TRBJ2-1; possible D gene TRBD2, 5 bases. The CDR3 has 14 residues. Trimming left V 3 bases short and J 0 bases short, with 6 bases between. The germline V gene has CDR1 MDHEN and CDR2 SYDVKM. The CDR3 is CASSFSDSYNEQFF. In DNA, the CDR3 is TGTGCCAGCAGTTTTAGCGACTCCTACAATGAGCAGTTCTTC.

This chain connects TRBV6-5 to TRBJ2-2; possibly TRBD1 for D (5 bases). This CDR3 is built from 15 residues. Trimming left V 2 bases short and J 4 bases short, with 11 bases between. Germline assignment: CDR1 MNHEY and CDR2 SVGAGI. The CDR3 region is CASSYQGARTGELFF. The CDR3 bases are TGTGCCAGCAGTTACCAAGGGGCTCGCACCGGGGAGCTGTTTTTT.